This TCR beta chain was sequenced in a study of blood T cell repertoires in COVID-19. The CDR3 runs 17 residues. Germline values: CDR1 SGHRS, CDR2 YFSETQ. Trimming shortened V by 3 bases and J by 0 bases, and 19 bases separated the two germline ends. This clone was seen a single time. Generated by immunoSEQ multiplex PCR, the TCRdb table keeps only in-frame clones and is missing some. Of approximately 52,000 clones listed, 80% to 95% were seen once; the top ten hold about 3%. This chain joins TRBV5-1 and TRBJ2-7, with D maybe TRBD1 (6 bases). What was sequenced was peripheral blood. The TCR originated in a man aged 50-60 years with acute or convalescent COVID-19. The CDR3 protein is CASSYSFGTIGSYEQYF. CDR3 nucleotide sequence: TGCGCCAGCAGCTACTCCTTCGGGACAATCGGCTCCTACGAGCAGTACTTC.